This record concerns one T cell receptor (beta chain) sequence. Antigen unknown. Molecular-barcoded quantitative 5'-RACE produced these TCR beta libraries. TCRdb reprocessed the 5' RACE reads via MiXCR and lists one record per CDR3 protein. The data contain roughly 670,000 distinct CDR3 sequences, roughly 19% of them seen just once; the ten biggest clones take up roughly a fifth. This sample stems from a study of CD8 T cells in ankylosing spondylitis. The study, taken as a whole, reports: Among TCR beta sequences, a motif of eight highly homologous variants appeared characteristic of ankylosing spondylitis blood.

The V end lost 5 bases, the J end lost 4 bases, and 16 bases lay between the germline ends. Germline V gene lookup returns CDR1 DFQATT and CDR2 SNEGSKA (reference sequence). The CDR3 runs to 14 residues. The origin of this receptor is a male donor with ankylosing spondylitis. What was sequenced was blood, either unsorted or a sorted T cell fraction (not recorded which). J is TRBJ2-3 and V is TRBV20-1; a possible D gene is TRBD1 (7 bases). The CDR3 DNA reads TGCAGTGCTCCCCCCCTCAGGGGGGCAGATACGCAGTATTTT. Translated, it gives CSAPPLRGADTQYF.